These 18 T cell receptor beta chains were sequenced from one sample in a study of tumor-infiltrating lymphocytes in glioblastoma multiforme (dated by TCRdb to the late 2010s). Sequencing was performed on an Illumina HiSeq 2500. Using a modified ARM-PCR protocol with multiple V-beta primers and a C-beta primer, the team built TCRB libraries from RNA through three nested multiplex PCR rounds. The raw public reads went through TCRdb reprocessing: fastp at Q25, MiXCR clone calling, in-frame beta chains kept. CDR3 protein duplicates are merged, each entry listing the most common genes and DNA. Across this sample there are about 32,000 distinct CDR3 sequences, with 50% to 75% seen only once. Around a third of the sample belongs to the ten largest clones. The sequenced sample consisted of brain tumor tissue. Receptors were obtained from a male donor with glioblastoma.

The chain links TRBV6-1 to TRBJ2-7; D not certain. Germline CDR1 is MNHNS and CDR2 is SASEGT. The V end lost 1 base, the J end lost 6 bases, and 19 bases lay between the germline ends. The CDR3 is 16 residues long. CDR3 nucleotide sequence: TGTGCCAGCAGTGAAGTAGAGTTTCTTAGCTTCCGCGAGCAGTACTTC. This gives the protein CASSEVEFLSFREQYF.

This clonotype was picked up a small number of times. A much larger clone differs by one base, so this may be a read error. The chain couples TRBV20-1 to TRBJ2-7; D possibly uses TRBD1 or TRBD2 (5 bases each). CDR3 length: 13 residues. Per the germline V gene, CDR1 is DFQATT and CDR2 is SNEGSKA (reference sequence). The ends were cut back, 2 bases at V and 11 bases at J, with 19 bases in the middle. The CDR3, as DNA: TGCAGTGCTAGACTCCCGGGACGGCCGGAGGAGTACTTC. The encoded protein is CSARLPGRPEEYF.

Many counts were recorded for this clonotype. CDR3 nucleotides: TGTGCCAGCAGTTCCGCGGGACTAGCGCGCTCTGGGGCCAACGTCCTGACTTTC. It yields the protein CASSSAGLARSGANVLTF. V gene TRBV6-5 combines with J gene TRBJ2-6; 10 nucleotides align to TRBD2. V was pared by 4 bases and J by 0 bases, with 6 bases of the junction left unmatched. Looked up from germline, CDR1 is MNHEY and CDR2 is SVGAGI. This CDR3 is built from 18 residues.

This chain connects TRBV12-3 or TRBV12-4 to TRBJ1-1; no clear D. The CDR3 contains 12 residues. Trimming shortened V by 2 bases and J by 7 bases, and 8 bases separated the two germline ends. DNA of the CDR3: TGTGCCAGCAGTTTAATTGTCGGTGAAGCTTTCTTT. This translates into CASSLIVGEAFF.

As for this clonotype: Given a much more abundant clone one base away, this may be a read error. As the CDR3 is not closed by the conserved phenylalanine or tryptophan, this likely results from a read error. The gene calls are TRBV29-1 and TRBJ1-1; weak D call: TRBD1 (6 bases). The ends were cut back, 6 bases at V and 0 bases at J, with 20 bases in the middle. Germline V CDR1 and CDR2: SQVTM, ANQGSEA. The CDR3 consists of 16 residues. CDR3 bases: TGCAGCGTCCCAAGAGGGGGGGCAATAATGAACACTGAAGCTTTCATT. Amino acid sequence: CSVPRGGAIMNTEAFI.

With regard to this clonotype: At one boundary the junction diverges from the germline segment, which might be a read error. The chain carries TRBV5-6 and TRBJ2-1; 10 nucleotides agree with TRBD2. There are 16 residues in the CDR3. CDR1 and CDR2 from the germline V gene are SGHDT and YYEEEE. For the CDR3, the DNA is TGTGTCAGCAGCTTGTATAAGCTAGCGGGAGAAAATGAGCCGTTCTTC. Translation: CVSSLYKLAGENEPFF.

On this clonotype itself: A much larger clonotype is one base distant, so this may be a read error. V usage is TRBV7-9 and J usage is TRBJ1-1; maybe TRBD1 (5 bases). CDR1 and CDR2 from the germline V gene are SEHNR and FQNEAQ (reference sequence). The CDR3 runs 16 residues. CDR3 loop: CASSRRGGISNTEAIF. CDR3 nucleotide sequence: TGTGCCAGCAGCCGTCGGGGCGGGATATCGAACACTGAAGCTATCTTT.

This chain links TRBV11-2 with TRBJ2-7, with D possibly being TRBD2 (5 bases). The ends were cut back, 5 bases at V and 2 bases at J, with 16 bases in the middle. This CDR3 comprises 15 residues. Germline CDR1 and CDR2: SGHAT and FQNNGV. CDR3 amino acids: CASSPRSERTYEQYF. CDR3 DNA: TGTGCCAGCAGCCCGAGGTCGGAGCGGACCTACGAGCAGTACTTC.

In the case of this clonotype: The CDR3 end shows no conserved phenylalanine or tryptophan, and so a read error is likely. The CDR3 protein is CASSYVRTGWETQYL. For the CDR3, the DNA is TGTGCCAGCAGCTATGTGAGAACGGGATGGGAGACCCAGTACCTC. The J gene is TRBJ2-5, the V gene TRBV11-2; D possibly corresponds to TRBD2 (5 bases). The V end lost 4 bases, the J end lost 5 bases, and 17 bases lay between the germline ends. Looked up from germline, CDR1 is SGHAT and CDR2 is FQNNGV. The CDR3 has 15 residues.

Worth noting for this clonotype: A much larger clone sits a single nucleotide away, making a read error possible. Here the CDR3 reads CASNRTGAASYNGQFF. CDR3 bases: TGTGCCAGCAACCGGACGGGCGCCGCCTCCTACAATGGGCAGTTCTTC. The gene calls are TRBV28 and TRBJ2-1; D call uncertain. The CDR3 has 16 amino acids. The germline V gene has CDR1 MDHEN and CDR2 SYDVKM. Variable domain in full (rest from reference TRBV28 and TRBJ2-1): DVKVTQSSRYLVKRTGEKVFLECVQDMDHENMFWYRQDPGLGLRLIYFSYDVKMKEKGDIPEGYSVSREKKERFSLILESASTNQTSMYLCASNRTGAASYNGQFFGPGTRLTVL.

This clonotype is categorized as medium-sized. The V and J genes are TRBV11-2 and TRBJ2-1; unclear D gene. The CDR3 is made up of 18 amino acids. Deletions cut 0 bases from V and 4 bases from J, with 19 bases between. Per germline, CDR1 SGHAT and CDR2 FQNNGV. This CDR3 is CASSLDPLGQLQYNEQFF. In DNA, the CDR3 is TGTGCCAGCAGCTTAGATCCGTTGGGTCAGCTTCAATACAATGAGCAGTTCTTC.

The rearrangement joins TRBV6-2 or TRBV6-3 to TRBJ2-7; TRBD2 aligns across 8 bases. CDR3 size: 15 residues. The V gene's germline CDR1 is MNHEY and CDR2 SVGEGT. The CDR3 region has the DNA TGTACCTGCAGACATAGCGGGAACCCTTCTTACGAGCAGTACTTC. Translating it yields CTCRHSGNPSYEQYF.

The V and J genes are TRBV29-1 and TRBJ1-1; D uncertain. This CDR3 contains 11 residues. V was clipped by 6 bases and J by 1 base, with 6 bases between them. Germline V gene data show CDR1 as SQVTM and CDR2 as ANQGSEA. CDR3 bases: TGCAGCGTCCGTCGGAACACTGAAGCTTTCTTT. It is translated as CSVRRNTEAFF.

This clonotype is medium-sized by share. The chain employs TRBV29-1 and TRBJ1-3, with 7 bases that match TRBD1. Germline CDR1 SQVTM, CDR2 ANQGSEA. The CDR3 spans 14 residues. Losses at the gene ends were 4 bases for V and 3 bases for J; bases not matched to a gene: 6. CDR3 sequence (DNA): TGCAGCGTTGGAGTCGACAGGGATGGAAACACCATATATTTT. It translates to CSVGVDRDGNTIYF.

This clonotype was counted between two and nine times. The V and J genes are TRBV7-9 and TRBJ1-5, with D tentatively TRBD1 (5 bases). Germline-derived CDR1 and CDR2 are SEHNR and FQNEAQ (reference sequence). V dropped 3 bases and J dropped 4 bases, with 7 bases sitting between them. The CDR3 runs to 13 residues. For the CDR3, the DNA is TGTGCCAGCAGCTTGACAGAAAATCAGCCCCAGCATTTT. Translating gives CASSLTENQPQHF.

Notes on this clonotype: This CDR3 is missing its conserved last phenylalanine or tryptophan, likely due to a read error. CDR3 sequence: CAGSQEGGPHQPQHL. The CDR3 bases are TGCGCCGGCAGCCAAGAAGGAGGGCCCCATCAGCCCCAGCATTTA. The chain combines TRBV4-1 with TRBJ1-5; no clear D gene. This CDR3 contains 15 residues. From germline, CDR1 is MGHRA and CDR2 YSYEKL.

Concerning this clonotype: Possible read error: a much larger clone is one base away. The CDR3 loop is CASSPATGASEKLFF. CDR3 DNA sequence: TGTGCCAGCAGCCCAGCAACAGGGGCTAGTGAAAAACTGTTTTTT. The chain uses TRBV7-9 and TRBJ1-4; 7 bases map to TRBD1. CDR3 length: 15 amino acids. Germline assignment: CDR1 SEHNR and CDR2 FQNEAQ (reference sequence). V shed 5 bases and J 7 bases; nucleotides not matched to a gene: 10.

This chain connects TRBV30 to TRBJ2-1, with 7 bases that match TRBD1. Germline lookup yields CDR1 GTSNPN and CDR2 SVGIG (reference sequence). CDR3 length: 12 residues. V gave up 1 base and J gave up 10 bases; unmatched junction bases: 4. The DNA for the CDR3 is TGTGCCTGGAGTGAGGACAGGTTCGAGCAGTTCTTC. This codes for CAWSEDRFEQFF.